The 13 T cell receptor beta chains below come from one sample, sequenced in a study of blood T cells in healthy people across ages (dated by TCRdb to 2014 to 2015). The library was generated by 5' RACE. Sequencing was performed on an Illumina HiSeq 2500. A second PCR of 7 to 11 cycles was performed with a sample-barcoded 5' primer and a J-beta primer mix. TCRdb trimmed the raw reads at Q25, called clones with MiXCR and kept productive beta chains. Identical CDR3 protein sequences are pooled into one entry, listed with their most common genes and DNA. For this sample there are under 1,000,000 distinct CDR3 sequences; roughly 34% appear just once. The top ten hold 13% of the sample. The sample consisted of blood. The source is a man between 18 and 29 years old in good health.

The V gene is TRBV27, the J gene TRBJ1-2; possible D gene TRBD1, 6 bases. This CDR3 has 15 residues. The germline V and J ends were trimmed by 3 bases and 5 bases, with 16 bases remaining between them. Germline CDR1 reads MNHEY; CDR2 reads SMNVEV (reference sequence). The CDR3 is CASSFRWGAGYGYTF. CDR3 nucleotide sequence: TGTGCCAGCAGTTTCCGATGGGGGGCCGGTTATGGCTACACCTTC.

With respect to this clonotype: The junction differs from germline at one of its ends, possibly a read error. The chain employs TRBV4-3 and TRBJ1-2, with 7 bases fitting TRBD1. The germline V gene encodes CDR1 LGHNA and CDR2 YSLEER. The CDR3 covers 15 residues. CDR3 DNA sequence: TGCGCCAACAGCCGCTTCCGGGACAGCGCCTATGGCTACACCTTC. Translating it yields CANSRFRDSAYGYTF.

This chain joins TRBV6-4 and TRBJ2-1; 9 bases map to TRBD1. V was pared by 2 bases and J by 6 bases, with 8 bases of the junction left unmatched. Germline V gene data show CDR1 as MRHNA and CDR2 as SNTAGT. The CDR3 is 16 residues long. The CDR3 nucleotides are TGTGCCAGCAGTGACCCGACAGGGGGTAATATCAATGAGCAGTTCTTC. Amino acid sequence: CASSDPTGGNINEQFF.

There are a few counts of this clonotype. V gene TRBV5-1 combines with J gene TRBJ2-3; 7 nucleotides match TRBD2. The junction had 9 bases not matched to a gene; V was cut back by 0 bases and J by 2 bases. CDR3 length: 17 residues. The germline V gene has CDR1 SGHRS and CDR2 YFSETQ. CDR3 sequence reads: CASSLGEGVRDTDTQYF. As DNA, the CDR3 is TGCGCCAGCAGCTTGGGGGAGGGCGTCCGAGACACAGATACGCAGTATTTT.

The chain couples TRBV2 to TRBJ2-1, with D unresolved. Germline V lookup: CDR1 SNHLY, CDR2 FYNNEI. The CDR3 is 14 residues long. V gave up 7 bases and J gave up 3 bases, with 13 bases separating them. CDR3 nucleotide sequence: TGTGCCAGCAAGGGTCCACCCCGCTACAATGAGCAGTTCTTC. Encoded protein: CASKGPPRYNEQFF.

This clonotype has more than one count but fewer than ten. The chain uses TRBV28 and TRBJ1-2; 8 bases agree with TRBD1. Per the germline V gene, CDR1 is MDHEN and CDR2 is SYDVKM. The CDR3 runs to 15 residues. V shed 5 bases and J 4 bases; nucleotides not matched to a gene: 9. CDR3 amino acids: CASSPSRGQGYGYTF. CDR3 in DNA: TGTGCCAGCAGTCCCTCCAGGGGGCAGGGCTATGGCTACACCTTC.

A remark on this clonotype: The junction and the germline gene differ at one end; a read error may be behind it. The chain links TRBV20-1 to TRBJ2-1; 12 nucleotides match TRBD2. The CDR3 runs 14 residues. CDR1 DFQATT and CDR2 SNEGSKA come from the germline V gene (reference sequence). The CDR3 DNA reads TGCAGTGCCCTAGCGGGGGGGCCAAACAATGAGCAGTTATTC. It is translated as CSALAGGPNNEQLF.

This sequence joins TRBV28 and TRBJ2-5; 11 nucleotides align to TRBD1. The V gene's germline CDR1 is MDHEN and CDR2 SYDVKM. The J segment lost 11 bases and the V segment lost 3 bases, leaving 8 bases of the junction unmatched. This CDR3 spans 14 amino acids. The CDR3 region is CASSFRDRGCEQYF. The CDR3 DNA sequence: TGTGCCAGCAGTTTTAGGGACAGGGGGTGTGAGCAGTACTTC.

J is TRBJ2-1 and V is TRBV19; D may be TRBD2 (6 bases). Per the germline V gene, CDR1 is LNHDA and CDR2 is SQIVND (reference sequence). The CDR3 runs to 11 residues. V shed 8 bases and J shed 9 bases, with 11 bases lying between them. Here the CDR3 DNA reads TGTGCCAGTCGGAGGGGCGGTGAGCAGTTCTTC. Residues: CASRRGGEQFF.

This CDR3 reads CSSRTGLSEKLFF. In nucleotides, the CDR3 is TGCAGTTCTCGAACTGGACTTTCGGAAAAACTGTTTTTT. The rearrangement joins TRBV20-1 to TRBJ1-4; no firm D call. CDR1 DFQATT and CDR2 SNEGSKA come from the germline V gene (reference sequence). The CDR3 sequence is 13 residues long. Trimming stripped 8 bases from V and 8 bases from J, with 18 bases between.

This clonotype has just a few counts. CDR3 residues: CASSEGTTEAFF. CDR3 in DNA: TGTGCCAGCAGCGAAGGTACAACTGAAGCTTTCTTT. The chain links TRBV13 to TRBJ1-1; D gene ambiguous. The germline gives CDR1 PRHDT, CDR2 FYEKMQ (reference sequence). Trimming took off 5 bases at V and 5 bases at J, with 9 bases between the two ends. The CDR3 sequence is 12 residues long.

The chain links TRBV3-1 to TRBJ2-1; D tentatively fits TRBD1 or TRBD2 (6 bases each). The V gene lost 1 base and the J gene lost 6 bases, with 10 bases spanning the gap. This CDR3 comprises 14 residues. Germline CDR1 is LGHDT and CDR2 is YNNKEL (reference sequence). CDR3 sequence reads: CASSQAGASNEQFF. The CDR3 region has the DNA TGTGCCAGCAGCCAAGCGGGGGCTAGCAATGAGCAGTTCTTC.

The chain couples TRBV9 to TRBJ2-1; D might be TRBD1 (6 bases). With the DNA end fitting TRBJ2-7 better, the J assignment may be wrong. CDR3 length equals 13 residues. CDR1 is SGDLS and CDR2 is YYNGEE in the germline V gene. The CDR3 DNA reads as TGTGCCAGCAGCCGAAGGGACAACTACGAGCAGTACTTC. Amino acids: CASSRRDNYEQYF.